The present entry profiles one TCR beta chain with its context. This clonotype was observed many times. Its specific antigen is unknown. There are no base qualities to consult, and no much larger clone falls within one base. The entry originates in a study of CD8 T cells in ankylosing spondylitis (dated by TCRdb to 2017 to 2019). About the study as a whole: The study set out to find disease-linked TCR variants by profiling T cell receptor beta repertoires in ankylosing spondylitis patients and healthy donors. In total, the full study cohort was made up of approximately 99 healthy donors and 25 ankylosing spondylitis patients. Peripheral blood samples were taken, and synovial fluid was additionally collected from ankylosing spondylitis patients. On the study overall, not on this receptor specifically: Blood from ankylosing spondylitis patients appeared to be characterized by a TCR beta motif composed of eight highly homologous amino acid variants. Some TCR beta motif variants had previously been reported in synovial fluid and blood of reactive arthritis patients, which suggested common disease-initiation mechanisms. A CD8+ phenotype was shown by the disease-linked clones, which were found at relatively low frequencies in peripheral blood. According to the report, matched synovial fluid samples from ankylosing spondylitis patients were significantly enriched for the disease-linked clones.

Sequencing was performed on an Illumina HiSeq 2500. Quantitative 5'-RACE with molecular barcodes was used to prepare TCR beta libraries. The paper's data handling went like this. To identify disease-linked TCR variants, a new computational method was used, one built on a probabilistic model of VDJ rearrangement. The public reads were reanalyzed by TCRdb: fastp trimming at Q25, MiXCR alignment, in-frame beta chains only. Rows are combined by CDR3 protein, so each entry shows the most common genes and DNA. The V and J calls, along with clone size, are taken from TCRdb and not from the paper's own processing. Within this sample are roughly 490,000 distinct CDR3 sequences, with approximately 5.3% of them counted one time only. The top ten hold under 4.5% of the sample. After removal of 3 bases from V and 6 bases from J, the junction retains 8 bases not matched to a gene. Sequences LNHNV (CDR1) and YYDKDF (CDR2) are obtained from the germline V gene (reference sequence). From the cysteine through the phenylalanine, the CDR3 covers 17 amino acids. CDR3 DNA is the only sequence kept; it has 51 bases, read in frame from the first base.

The specimen sequenced was blood, either unsorted or a sorted T cell fraction (not recorded which). The clonotype comes from a male donor with ankylosing spondylitis. The chain couples TRBV15 to TRBJ1-6; 10 bases in the middle match TRBD1. The sequenced DNA is TGTGCCACCAGCAGGGGGACTTGGACAGGGGGTAATTCACCCCTCCACTTT. Its protein product is CATSRGTWTGGNSPLHF.